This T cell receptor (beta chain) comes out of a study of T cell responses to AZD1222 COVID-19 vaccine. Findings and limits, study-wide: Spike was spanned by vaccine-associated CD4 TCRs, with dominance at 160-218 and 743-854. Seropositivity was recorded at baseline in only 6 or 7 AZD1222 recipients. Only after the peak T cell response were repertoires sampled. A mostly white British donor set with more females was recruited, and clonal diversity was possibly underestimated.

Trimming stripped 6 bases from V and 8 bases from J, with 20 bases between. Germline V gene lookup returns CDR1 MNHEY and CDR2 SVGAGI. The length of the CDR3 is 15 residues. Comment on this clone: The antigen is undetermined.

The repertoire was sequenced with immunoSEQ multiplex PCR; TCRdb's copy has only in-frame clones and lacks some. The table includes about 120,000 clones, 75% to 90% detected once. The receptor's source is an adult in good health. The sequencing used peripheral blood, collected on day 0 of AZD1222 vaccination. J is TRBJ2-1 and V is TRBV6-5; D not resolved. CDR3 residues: CASSSSQPGRHEQFF. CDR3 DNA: TGTGCCAGCAGCTCAAGTCAGCCCGGACGCCATGAGCAGTTCTTC.